This is a list of T cell receptor beta chains from one sample in a study of blood T cell repertoires in COVID-19. Using immunoSEQ multiplex PCR, the repertoire was profiled, and TCRdb retains in-frame clones only, with some absent. The profile shows about 290,000 clones, about 90% of them singletons. The source material was peripheral blood. The receptors were gathered from a woman in her twenties or thirties with COVID-19, enrolled during active disease. The CDR3 runs from the conserved cysteine through the conserved F or W. D genes are given only for firm matches. Part of the rows lack a size; the others show once, few, many or a class for expanded clones.

v_call: TRBV4-1; d_call: -; j_call: TRBJ1-2; clone_size: -; cdr3_aa: CASSHDPTETRGGYTF; cdr3_nt: TGCGCCAGCAGCCATGACCCGACAGAGACTCGAGGTGGCTACACCTTC
v_call: TRBV28; d_call: TRBD1; j_call: TRBJ2-2; clone_size: -; cdr3_aa: CASSFAYRGAGELFF; cdr3_nt: TGTGCCAGCAGTTTTGCGTACAGGGGGGCTGGGGAGCTGTTTTTT
v_call: TRBV7-9; d_call: -; j_call: TRBJ1-1; clone_size: -; cdr3_aa: CASSRTTRGTEAFF; cdr3_nt: TGTGCCAGCAGTCGCACGACTAGGGGCACTGAAGCTTTCTTT
v_call: TRBV18; d_call: TRBD2; j_call: TRBJ2-3; clone_size: -; cdr3_aa: CASSLRTSGDSRDTQYF; cdr3_nt: TGTGCCAGCTCACTTCGGACTAGCGGGGACTCGAGGGATACGCAGTATTTT
v_call: TRBV5-6; d_call: TRBD2; j_call: TRBJ2-1; clone_size: -; cdr3_aa: CASSRTIAGGPNEQFF; cdr3_nt: TGTGCCAGCAGCCGGACCATAGCGGGGGGGCCTAATGAGCAGTTCTTC
v_call: TRBV21-1; d_call: -; j_call: TRBJ2-2; clone_size: -; cdr3_aa: CASSKYKNTGELFF; cdr3_nt: TGTGCCAGCAGCAAATACAAGAACACCGGGGAGCTGTTTTTT
v_call: TRBV18; d_call: -; j_call: TRBJ2-1; clone_size: -; cdr3_aa: CASSLALYNEQFF; cdr3_nt: TGTGCCAGCTCACTAGCCCTTTACAATGAGCAGTTCTTC
v_call: TRBV6-1; d_call: -; j_call: TRBJ2-5; clone_size: -; cdr3_aa: CASSEFLQETQYF; cdr3_nt: TGTGCCAGCAGTGAGTTCTTACAAGAGACCCAGTACTTC
v_call: TRBV5-1; d_call: -; j_call: TRBJ2-7; clone_size: once; cdr3_aa: CASSLGGLLYEQYF; cdr3_nt: TGCGCCAGCAGCTTGGGGGGCCTGCTCTACGAGCAGTACTTC
v_call: TRBV5-6; d_call: -; j_call: TRBJ1-1; clone_size: -; cdr3_aa: CASSRGWVEAFF; cdr3_nt: TGTGCCAGCAGCCGGGGGTGGGTTGAAGCTTTCTTT
v_call: TRBV5-1; d_call: TRBD2; j_call: TRBJ2-2; clone_size: once; cdr3_aa: CASSLDGLAALPTNTGELFF; cdr3_nt: TGCGCCAGCAGCTTAGATGGACTAGCGGCCCTGCCCACGAACACCGGGGAGCTGTTTTTT
v_call: TRBV7-9; d_call: TRBD1; j_call: TRBJ2-7; clone_size: -; cdr3_aa: CASSLSGTVDEQYF; cdr3_nt: TGTGCCAGCAGCTTATCCGGGACAGTGGACGAGCAGTACTTC
v_call: TRBV28; d_call: -; j_call: TRBJ1-3; clone_size: -; cdr3_aa: CASSYIAGNSGNTIYF; cdr3_nt: TGTGCCAGCAGCTATATAGCGGGGAACTCTGGAAACACCATATATTTT
v_call: TRBV7-9; d_call: -; j_call: TRBJ1-5; clone_size: -; cdr3_aa: CASSLQGSVEPQHF; cdr3_nt: TGTGCCAGCAGCTTACAGGGGTCAGTTGAGCCCCAGCATTTT
v_call: TRBV5-1; d_call: -; j_call: TRBJ2-1; clone_size: -; cdr3_aa: CASSLAWGLEQFF; cdr3_nt: TGCGCCAGCAGCTTGGCATGGGGACTCGAGCAGTTCTTC
v_call: TRBV5-6; d_call: TRBD1; j_call: TRBJ2-7; clone_size: -; cdr3_aa: CASSLGAGQAYEQYF; cdr3_nt: TGTGCCAGCAGCTTGGGGGCGGGACAGGCTTACGAGCAGTACTTC
v_call: TRBV10-3; d_call: -; j_call: TRBJ1-3; clone_size: -; cdr3_aa: CAISERGGALGNTIYF; cdr3_nt: TGTGCCATCAGCGAGAGGGGGGGGGCGCTTGGAAACACCATATATTTT
v_call: TRBV12-5; d_call: -; j_call: TRBJ1-1; clone_size: -; cdr3_aa: CASGSASRVGTEAFF; cdr3_nt: TGTGCTAGTGGTTCCGCCTCCAGGGTGGGCACTGAAGCTTTCTTT
v_call: TRBV27; d_call: -; j_call: TRBJ1-5; clone_size: -; cdr3_aa: CASSLRQGNQPQHF; cdr3_nt: TGTGCCAGCAGTCTTCGACAGGGCAATCAGCCCCAGCATTTT
v_call: TRBV5-1; d_call: -; j_call: TRBJ2-3; clone_size: -; cdr3_aa: CASSLGPGGTDTQYF; cdr3_nt: TGCGCCAGCAGCTTGGGGCCAGGGGGCACAGATACGCAGTATTTT
v_call: TRBV6-5; d_call: -; j_call: TRBJ1-3; clone_size: -; cdr3_aa: CASGRTVGNTIYF; cdr3_nt: TGTGCCAGCGGTCGGACAGTTGGAAACACCATATATTTT
v_call: TRBV11-2; d_call: TRBD2; j_call: TRBJ2-5; clone_size: once; cdr3_aa: CASSWLAGMETQYF; cdr3_nt: TGTGCCAGCAGCTGGCTAGCGGGGATGGAGACCCAGTACTTC
v_call: TRBV25-1; d_call: -; j_call: TRBJ1-5; clone_size: -; cdr3_aa: CASSQTGIEPQHF; cdr3_nt: TGTGCCAGCAGTCAAACGGGGATTGAGCCCCAGCATTTT
v_call: TRBV10-3; d_call: TRBD1; j_call: TRBJ1-2; clone_size: -; cdr3_aa: CATRNQQGVTF; cdr3_nt: TGTGCCACCAGAAACCAACAGGGGGTCACCTTC
v_call: TRBV2; d_call: -; j_call: TRBJ2-1; clone_size: -; cdr3_aa: CASSVGRPGEQFF; cdr3_nt: TGTGCCAGCAGTGTCGGCAGGCCGGGGGAGCAGTTCTTC
v_call: TRBV5-5; d_call: -; j_call: TRBJ1-3; clone_size: -; cdr3_aa: CASSYARSSGNTIYF; cdr3_nt: TGTGCCAGCAGCTACGCTAGAAGCTCTGGAAACACCATATATTTT
v_call: TRBV5-1; d_call: -; j_call: TRBJ2-7; clone_size: -; cdr3_aa: CASSQPRQRDEQYF; cdr3_nt: TGCGCCAGCAGCCAACCCCGACAGAGAGACGAGCAGTACTTC
v_call: TRBV3-1/TRBV3-2; d_call: -; j_call: TRBJ1-2; clone_size: -; cdr3_aa: CASSQALLHSSYGYTF; cdr3_nt: TGTGCCAGCAGCCAAGCTCTTCTTCACAGCTCCTATGGCTACACCTTC
v_call: TRBV3-1/TRBV3-2; d_call: -; j_call: TRBJ2-1; clone_size: -; cdr3_aa: CASSLSQLYNEQFF; cdr3_nt: TGTGCCAGCAGCTTATCGCAGTTATACAATGAGCAGTTCTTC
v_call: TRBV24-1; d_call: -; j_call: TRBJ2-5; clone_size: -; cdr3_aa: CATSDSSWETQYF; cdr3_nt: TGTGCCACCAGTGATAGCTCCTGGGAGACCCAGTACTTC
v_call: TRBV7-9; d_call: -; j_call: TRBJ2-5; clone_size: -; cdr3_aa: CASSTGGAGQETQYF; cdr3_nt: TGTGCCAGCAGCACGGGTGGGGCAGGCCAAGAGACCCAGTACTTC